The 31 T cell receptor beta chains below come from one sample, sequenced in a study of blood T cells in healthy people across ages. A second PCR of 7 to 11 cycles used a sample-barcoded 5' primer and a J-beta primer mix. TCRdb re-called the 5' RACE reads with MiXCR, one entry per CDR3 protein. The table lists roughly 700,000 distinct CDR3 sequences, approximately 31% of them singletons. Sequencing was performed on blood. These TCRs come from a woman of 80 years or more in good health.

This chain joins TRBV2 and TRBJ2-7; TRBD2 is a possible D gene (6 bases). This CDR3 region has 15 residues. Trimming took off 6 bases at V and 11 bases at J, with 26 bases between the two ends. Germline V lookup: CDR1 SNHLY, CDR2 FYNNEI. The CDR3 nucleotides are TGTGCCAGCAGGGACCCGGGGCCGAACGGGCGGGGAAAGTACTTC. Its translation is CASRDPGPNGRGKYF.

On this clonotype: Being one base from a much bigger clone, this may be a read error. This chain joins TRBV2 and TRBJ2-5; D not resolved. This CDR3 spans 14 amino acids. V lost 6 bases, J lost 11 bases, and 22 bases lay in between. Per germline, CDR1 SNHLY and CDR2 FYNNEI. The CDR3 loop is CASRTSFPYNEQYF. The CDR3 DNA reads as TGTGCCAGCAGGACAAGCTTCCCCTACAATGAGCAGTACTTC.

This clonotype was recorded many times. The CDR3 here is CASSREPGQTYNEQFF. DNA of the CDR3: TGTGCCAGCAGTCGAGAACCGGGACAAACTTACAATGAGCAGTTCTTC. This chain uses TRBV7-2 with TRBJ2-1, with a weak D call TRBD1 (6 bases). CDR1 is SGHTA, CDR2 FQGNSA, per germline. The CDR3 has 16 residues. The germline V and J ends were trimmed by 6 bases and 4 bases, with 19 bases remaining between them.

This clonotype was picked up a small number of times. V gene TRBV27 combines with J gene TRBJ2-2, with 7 nucleotides matching TRBD1. The V segment lost 1 base and the J segment 4 bases; nucleotides outside the gene matches: 6. CDR3 length equals 16 residues. Looked up from germline, CDR1 is MNHEY and CDR2 is SMNVEV (reference sequence). The CDR3 nucleotides are TGTGCCAGCAGTTTATTAGGGACAGAGGGCACCGGGGAGCTGTTTTTT. Translated, it gives CASSLLGTEGTGELFF.

Only a few counts were recorded for this clonotype. V and J are TRBV6-1 and TRBJ1-5; 7 bases align to TRBD1. The CDR3 extends over 17 amino acids. CDR1 and CDR2 from the germline V gene are MNHNS and SASEGT. Trimming at V came to 6 bases and at J to 0 bases, leaving 11 bases not matched to a gene. CDR3 sequence reads: CASRSVGAGGSNQPQHF. CDR3 nucleotides: TGTGCCAGCAGAAGTGTGGGGGCAGGGGGTAGCAATCAGCCCCAGCATTTT.

V usage is TRBV3-1 and J usage is TRBJ1-2; perhaps TRBD1 as D (5 bases). The germline V gene has CDR1 LGHDT and CDR2 YNNKEL (reference sequence). Trimming removed 0 bases from V and 5 bases from J, with 13 bases in between. The CDR3 totals 15 residues. CDR3 nucleotides: TGTGCCAGCAGCCAAGAGGGGGGGAGAATATATGGCTACACCTTC. Amino acids: CASSQEGGRIYGYTF. Full variable domain (remainder filled in from reference TRBV3-1 and TRBJ1-2): DTAVSQTPKYLVTQMGNDKSIKCEQNLGHDTMYWYKQDSKKFLKIMFSYNNKELIINETVPNRFSPKSPDKAHLNLHINSLELGDSAVYFCASSQEGGRIYGYTFGSGTRLTVV.

The rearrangement uses TRBV7-3 and TRBJ2-7; 10 nucleotides match TRBD2. CDR3 length: 15 amino acids. V was clipped by 6 bases and J by 0 bases; unmatched bases: 5. The V gene's germline CDR1 is SGHTA and CDR2 FQGTGA. CDR3 amino acids: CASSISGGNSYEQYF. The DNA for the CDR3 is TGTGCCAGCAGTATTAGCGGGGGGAACTCCTACGAGCAGTACTTC.

This clonotype was detected only a few times. It may be a read error: a sequence one base away is much more abundant. The CDR3 loop reads CASSSRRGTGNYNEQYF. The CDR3 DNA reads TGTGCCAGCAGTTCGCGGAGGGGGACAGGGAACTACAATGAGCAGTACTTC. The chain recombines TRBV6-6 with TRBJ2-1; 9 nucleotides agree with TRBD1. Matching the DNA end better, TRBJ2-7 makes the J call doubtful. The CDR3 totals 17 residues. Germline CDR1 is MNHNY and CDR2 is SVGAGI (reference sequence).

This clonotype showed up just a few times. A read error may be the cause here, since a much bigger clone is one base away. The chain carries TRBV6-1 and TRBJ2-6, with D possibly matching TRBD1 (6 bases). This CDR3 region has 18 residues. The V gene's germline CDR1 is MNHNS and CDR2 SASEGT. The CDR3 loop is CASRRIRDTSSGANVRTF. CDR3 coding DNA: TGTGCCAGCAGACGAATCCGGGACACCTCCTCTGGGGCCAACGTCCGGACTTTC.

Details on this clonotype: One base away lies a much larger clone, so this may be a sequencing read error. The chain uses TRBV4-2 and TRBJ2-7, with TRBD2 as a possible D gene (6 bases). Germline V gene sequence: CDR1 LGHNA, CDR2 YNFKEQ. V lost 8 bases and J 3 bases, leaving 17 bases between the germline ends. This CDR3 has 14 residues. CDR3 bases: TGTGCCAGCGGCCCCTGGCGGGGAGGCTACGAGCAGTACTTC. This codes for CASGPWRGGYEQYF.

The chain couples TRBV7-2 to TRBJ2-5; possibly TRBD1 or TRBD2 for D (5 bases each). Looked up from germline, CDR1 is SGHTA and CDR2 is FQGNSA. V was shortened by 4 bases and J by 1 base, with 16 bases between the two germline ends. This CDR3 spans 16 amino acids. The CDR3 DNA reads TGTGCCAGCAGCTCCAGAAAAGTGGGACCCCAAGAGACCCAGTACTTC. Protein sequence: CASSSRKVGPQETQYF.

This clonotype occurred many times. The chain uses TRBV29-1 and TRBJ2-6, with D uncertain. This CDR3 region has 12 residues. V lost 7 bases to trimming and J lost 0 bases, with 4 bases between them. Germline CDR1 is SQVTM and CDR2 is ANQGSEA. The CDR3, as DNA: TGCAGCGCTTACTCTGGGGCCAACGTCCTGACTTTC. Protein: CSAYSGANVLTF. Variable domain in full (rest from reference TRBV29-1 and TRBJ2-6): SAVISQKPSRDICQRGTSLTIQCQVDSQVTMMFWYRQQPGQSLTLIATANQGSEATYESGFVIDKFPISRPNLTFSTLTVSNMSPEDSSIYLCSAYSGANVLTFGAGSRLTVL.

This clonotype was counted between two and nine times. The chain recombines TRBV6-6 with TRBJ2-1; possibly TRBD1 or TRBD2 for D (5 bases each). The DNA end is a closer match to TRBJ2-7, so the J assignment may be wrong. This CDR3 is 16 amino acids long. Per germline, CDR1 MNHNY and CDR2 SVGAGI (reference sequence). The CDR3 is CASGTGITSSYNEQYF. The CDR3 DNA follows: TGTGCCAGCGGGACGGGAATAACGAGCTCCTACAATGAGCAGTACTTC.

This rearrangement joins TRBV3-1 to TRBJ2-1; no reliable D call. Trimming took 0 bases from V and 3 from J, leaving 9 bases between them. Germline V gene sequence: CDR1 LGHDT, CDR2 YNNKEL (reference sequence). The length of the CDR3 is 15 residues. The CDR3 DNA reads TGTGCCAGCAGCCAAGATCTTTCACACTACAATGAGCAGTTCTTC. The encoded protein is CASSQDLSHYNEQFF.

As regards this clonotype: Lacking the conserved final phenylalanine or tryptophan, this CDR3 likely reflects a read error. The chain couples TRBV2 to TRBJ2-1; 8 positions match TRBD2. The trim removed 8 bases at V and 0 bases at J, leaving 6 bases unmatched. Germline V CDR1 and CDR2: SNHLY, FYNNEI. This CDR3 is 15 amino acids long. The CDR3 DNA reads TGTGCCAGCTCTGGCGGGACTAGCTCCTACAATGAGCAGTTCTTA. This sequence encodes CASSGGTSSYNEQFL.

In this sample, this clonotype turned up many times. This may arise from a read error, as a much more abundant clone is one base away. The chain recombines TRBV4-3 with TRBJ2-7; D gene unclear. Germline CDR1 and CDR2: LGHNA and YSLEER. The CDR3 consists of 12 residues. V gave up 3 bases and J gave up 7 bases, with 10 bases separating them. Here the CDR3 reads CASSHPGTEQYF. The CDR3 DNA reads TGCGCCAGCAGCCACCCGGGTACTGAGCAGTACTTC.

The chain couples TRBV12-3 or TRBV12-4 to TRBJ2-4, with D perhaps given as TRBD1 or TRBD2 (5 bases each). Near its end, the DNA agrees better with TRBJ2-5, so the J call may be wrong. There are 14 residues in the CDR3. The CDR3 sequence: CASSFPQGGETQYF. For the CDR3, the DNA is TGTGCCAGCAGTTTCCCCCAGGGCGGGGAGACCCAGTACTTC.

This clonotype was seen at least ten times. The gene calls are TRBV7-2 and TRBJ2-3; D is possibly TRBD1 (6 bases). CDR1 and CDR2 (germline): SGHTA, FQGNSA. This CDR3 contains 16 residues. V was clipped by 4 bases and J by 7 bases, with 21 bases between them. The CDR3 nucleotides read TGTGCCAGCAGCTCAGGGGCCCTCCTTCGTCCGAATACGCAGTATTTT. Translating it yields CASSSGALLRPNTQYF. Combining the CDR3 with reference TRBV7-2 and TRBJ2-3 gives the whole variable domain GAGVSQSPSNKVTEKGKDVELRCDPISGHTALYWYRQSLGQGLEFLIYFQGNSAPDKSGLPSDRFSAERTGGSVSTLTIQRTQQEDSAVYLCASSSGALLRPNTQYFGPGTRLTVL.

This clonotype was counted a few times. The chain joins TRBV5-6 to TRBJ1-5; maybe TRBD1 (5 bases). Germline lookup yields CDR1 SGHDT and CDR2 YYEEEE. The CDR3 is made up of 13 amino acids. Trimming pared 3 bases from V and 3 bases from J, leaving 7 bases between. In DNA form, the CDR3 reads TGTGCCAGCAGCTGGGGCGTCAATCAGCCCCAGCATTTT. Translation: CASSWGVNQPQHF.

The V gene is TRBV20-1, the J gene TRBJ1-5, with D maybe TRBD1 (5 bases). CDR1 is DFQATT and CDR2 is SNEGSKA in the germline V gene (reference sequence). The CDR3 is made up of 14 amino acids. Trimming pared 0 bases from V and 4 bases from J, leaving 10 bases between. The CDR3 protein is CSAREQGGNQPQHF. The CDR3 bases are TGCAGTGCTAGAGAGCAGGGCGGGAATCAGCCCCAGCATTTT.

This clonotype appeared many times. The chain recombines TRBV27 with TRBJ2-7; 11 nucleotides agree with TRBD1. V dropped 8 bases and J dropped 3; count of bases not matched to a gene: 9. This CDR3 is built from 15 residues. CDR1 and CDR2 (germline): MNHEY, SMNVEV (reference sequence). The CDR3 sequence: CASRPGQGAGYEQYF. The CDR3 DNA is TGTGCCAGCCGTCCTGGACAGGGGGCTGGCTACGAGCAGTACTTC.

This clonotype was observed a few times. The chain carries TRBV7-3 and TRBJ2-1; tentative D call: TRBD2 (6 bases). Germline V gene sequence: CDR1 SGHTA, CDR2 FQGTGA. V was pared by 1 base and J by 4 bases, with 11 bases between. CDR3 size: 15 residues. This CDR3 reads CASSLSLGLYNEQFF. CDR3 DNA: TGTGCCAGCAGCTTAAGTTTGGGACTGTACAATGAGCAGTTCTTC.

The sample holds many counts of this clonotype. The rearrangement links TRBV4-2 to TRBJ1-2, with unresolved D. CDR3 length: 15 amino acids. Germline CDR1 is LGHNA and CDR2 is YNFKEQ. Trimming took off 1 base at V and 4 bases at J, with 13 bases between the two ends. The CDR3 loop is CASSQGPGSSYGYTF. Here the CDR3 DNA reads TGTGCCAGCAGCCAAGGGCCGGGATCCAGCTATGGCTACACCTTC.

This clonotype was seen a handful of times. This chain connects TRBV20-1 to TRBJ2-1, with 15 bases lining up with TRBD2. Germline CDR1 reads DFQATT; CDR2 reads SNEGSKA (reference sequence). The trim removed 0 bases at V and 7 bases at J, leaving 4 bases unmatched. The CDR3 covers 16 residues. The CDR3 sequence: CSARDGLAGGGNEQFF. CDR3 nucleotide sequence: TGCAGTGCTAGAGATGGACTAGCGGGGGGGGGGAATGAGCAGTTCTTC.

V gene TRBV5-1 combines with J gene TRBJ2-3; maybe TRBD2 (5 bases). The V gene's germline CDR1 is SGHRS and CDR2 YFSETQ. The CDR3 sequence is 11 residues long. V shed 5 bases and J shed 8 bases, with 9 bases lying between them. The CDR3 DNA sequence: TGCGCCAGCAGTTCCGGAGGTACGCAGTATTTT. Its translation is CASSSGGTQYF.

This clonotype appeared many times. This chain joins TRBV29-1 and TRBJ2-3, with TRBD1 identical over 8 bases. The CDR3 is 15 amino acids. V lost 6 bases and J lost 4; bases outside the gene matches: 12. Per the germline V gene, CDR1 is SQVTM and CDR2 is ANQGSEA. CDR3 in amino acids: CSVETQGARADTQYF. The CDR3 DNA follows: TGCAGCGTGGAGACTCAGGGGGCTCGGGCAGATACGCAGTATTTT.

This clonotype occurred many times. The chain couples TRBV5-1 to TRBJ2-1, with 10 bases that match TRBD2. Trimming at V came to 4 bases and at J to 6 bases, leaving 7 bases not matched to a gene. The V gene's germline CDR1 is SGHRS and CDR2 YFSETQ. The CDR3 sequence is 15 residues long. The CDR3 DNA sequence: TGCGCCAGCAGCCCGGGACTAGCGTCAAGCAATGAGCAGTTCTTC. This translates into CASSPGLASSNEQFF.

This clonotype was detected a few times. The rearrangement joins TRBV2 to TRBJ2-2, with a weak D call TRBD1 (6 bases). Germline V gene data show CDR1 as SNHLY and CDR2 as FYNNEI. This CDR3 is 16 amino acids long. The ends were cut back, 2 bases at V and 5 bases at J, with 15 bases in the middle. In DNA, the CDR3 is TGTGCCAGCAGTGAAAAGGGGACACGTCTTACCGGGGAGCTGTTTTTT. Translating gives CASSEKGTRLTGELFF. The full variable domain, completed using reference TRBV2 and TRBJ2-2, is EPEVTQTPSHQVTQMGQEVILRCVPISNHLYFYWYRQILGQKVEFLVSFYNNEISEKSEIFDDQFSVERPDGSNFTLKIRSTKLEDSAMYFCASSEKGTRLTGELFFGEGSRLTVL.

The rearrangement links TRBV2 to TRBJ2-1; D could derive from TRBD1 or TRBD2 (5 bases each). The CDR3 has 16 residues. Trimming removed 8 bases at V and 3 bases at J, with 20 bases between. CDR1 is SNHLY and CDR2 is FYNNEI in the germline V gene. In nucleotides, the CDR3 is TGTGCCAGCCGCGATCCCTCGGGACGAGACTACAATGAGCAGTTCTTC. This codes for CASRDPSGRDYNEQFF.

This clonotype was seen repeatedly, ten times or more. A read error may explain this, as a much larger clone is one base away. This rearrangement joins TRBV12-3 or TRBV12-4 to TRBJ2-5, with D unresolved. Matching the DNA end better, TRBJ2-7 makes the J call doubtful. The CDR3 has 14 residues. CDR3 residues: CASSLAGNRYEQYF. The CDR3 DNA follows: TGTGCCAGCAGTTTAGCGGGTAACCGCTACGAGCAGTACTTC.

This clonotype was counted many times. The gene calls are TRBV24-1 and TRBJ2-1, with 9 bases that match TRBD1. Germline CDR1 reads KGHDR; CDR2 reads SFDVKD. The CDR3 has 15 amino acids. V gave up 3 bases and J gave up 8 bases; unmatched junction bases: 7. CDR3 bases: TGTGCCACCAGTGATGTCCCGGGACAGGGCCATGAGCAGTTCTTC. Residues: CATSDVPGQGHEQFF.